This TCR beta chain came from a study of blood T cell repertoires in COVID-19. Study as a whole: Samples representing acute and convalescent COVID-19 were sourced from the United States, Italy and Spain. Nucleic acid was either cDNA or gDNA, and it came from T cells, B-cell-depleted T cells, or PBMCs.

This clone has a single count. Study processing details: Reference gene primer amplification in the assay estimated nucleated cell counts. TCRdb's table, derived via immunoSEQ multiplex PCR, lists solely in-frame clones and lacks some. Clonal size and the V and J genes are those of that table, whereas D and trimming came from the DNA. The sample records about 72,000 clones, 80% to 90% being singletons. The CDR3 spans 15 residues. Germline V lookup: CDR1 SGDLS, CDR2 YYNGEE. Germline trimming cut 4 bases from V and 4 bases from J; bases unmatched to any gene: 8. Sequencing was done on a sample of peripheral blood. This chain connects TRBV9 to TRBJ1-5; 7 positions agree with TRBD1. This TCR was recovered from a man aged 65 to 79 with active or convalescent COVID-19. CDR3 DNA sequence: TGTGCCAGCAGCCGCCAGGGACAGTTAAATCAGCCCCAGCATTTT. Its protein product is CASSRQGQLNQPQHF. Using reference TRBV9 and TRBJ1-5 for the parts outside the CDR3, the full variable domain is DSGVTQTPKHLITATGQRVTLRCSPRSGDLSVYWYQQSLDQGLQFLIQYYNGEERAKGNILERFSAQQFPDLHSELNLSSLELGDSALYFCASSRQGQLNQPQHFGDGTRLSIL.